The 10 T cell receptor beta chains below were found in one sample sequenced in a study of blood T cell repertoires in COVID-19. Sequencing was performed with immunoSEQ multiplex PCR; in TCRdb, only in-frame clones are kept and a portion is missing. The sample shows about 190,000 clones, 70% to 90% of them seen only once. Sequenced input: peripheral blood. These receptors were collected from a woman aged 40 to 50 who had recovered from COVID-19.

The chain uses TRBV5-6 and TRBJ1-4; 7 bases align to TRBD1. The CDR3 has 14 residues. J lost 7 bases, V lost 5 bases, and 8 bases had no gene match. Germline-derived CDR1 and CDR2 are SGHDT and YYEEEE. CDR3 bases: TGTGCCAGCAGGTCGACAGGGAGGACTGAAAAACTGTTTTTT. As protein: CASRSTGRTEKLFF. The whole variable domain, remainder taken from reference TRBV5-6 and TRBJ1-4, is DAGVTQSPTHLIKTRGQQVTLRCSPKSGHDTVSWYQQALGQGPQFIFQYYEEEERQRGNFPDRFSGHQFPNYSSELNVNALLLGDSALYLCASRSTGRTEKLFFGSGTQLSVL.

The chain joins TRBV27 to TRBJ2-7; D perhaps matches TRBD2 (6 bases). Trimming removed 2 bases at V and 2 bases at J, with 13 bases between. This CDR3 region has 15 residues. The germline V gene encodes CDR1 MNHEY and CDR2 SMNVEV (reference sequence). Here the CDR3 reads CASSLMVAGTYEQYF. DNA for the CDR3: TGTGCCAGCAGTTTAATGGTCGCGGGAACCTACGAGCAGTACTTC.

The V and J genes are TRBV24-1 and TRBJ1-4, with 8 bases matching TRBD1. This CDR3 is 15 amino acids long. Germline V gives CDR1 KGHDR, CDR2 SFDVKD. V lost 3 bases to trimming and J lost 6 bases; unmatched junction nucleotides: 5. The CDR3 is CATSDQGTGDEKLFF. The CDR3 DNA sequence: TGTGCCACCAGTGATCAGGGGACAGGTGATGAAAAACTGTTTTTT.

This clone was seen more than once but under ten times. The V and J genes are TRBV5-6 and TRBJ1-5; D uncertain. The ends were cut back, 0 bases at V and 4 bases at J, with 20 bases in the middle. Germline V gives CDR1 SGHDT, CDR2 YYEEEE. The length of the CDR3 is 18 residues. The CDR3 spells CASSLGVLARSANQPQHF. Written as DNA, the CDR3 is TGTGCCAGCAGCTTGGGGGTATTAGCGAGGAGTGCAAATCAGCCCCAGCATTTT. The whole variable domain, filled in from reference TRBV5-6 and TRBJ1-5, reads DAGVTQSPTHLIKTRGQQVTLRCSPKSGHDTVSWYQQALGQGPQFIFQYYEEEERQRGNFPDRFSGHQFPNYSSELNVNALLLGDSALYLCASSLGVLARSANQPQHFGDGTRLSIL.

This clone has a handful of counts. The rearrangement uses TRBV5-1 and TRBJ2-1; 8 bases are a match to TRBD1. The junction had 5 bases not matched to a gene; V was cut back by 5 bases and J by 7 bases. The CDR3 spans 13 residues. Germline V gene data show CDR1 as SGHRS and CDR2 as YFSETQ. As DNA, the CDR3 is TGCGCCAGCAGTCAACGGACAGGGAATGAGCAGTTCTTC. Residues: CASSQRTGNEQFF.

The CDR3 sequence is CASTPMGRGAQGYGYTF. Written as DNA, the CDR3 is TGTGCCAGTACTCCGATGGGACGGGGGGCCCAAGGCTATGGCTACACCTTC. The V gene is TRBV19, the J gene TRBJ1-2; tentative D call: TRBD1 (6 bases). The CDR3 loop spans 17 amino acids. Trimming left V 7 bases short and J 4 bases short, with 25 bases between. Germline V CDR1 and CDR2: LNHDA, SQIVND (reference sequence).

CDR3: CASSSGLAYEQYF. DNA for the CDR3: TGTGCCAGCAGTTCCGGACTAGCGTACGAGCAGTACTTC. The J gene is TRBJ2-7, the V gene TRBV27; 9 nucleotides line up with TRBD2. Trimming at V came to 4 bases and at J to 4 bases, leaving 2 bases not matched to a gene. Germline V lookup: CDR1 MNHEY, CDR2 SMNVEV (reference sequence). The CDR3 runs to 13 residues.

The CDR3 region has the DNA TGTGCCAGCAGCCAGACTAGCGGAAACACCATATATTTT. Its protein is CASSQTSGNTIYF. The V and J genes are TRBV3-1 (or the pseudogene TRBV3-2) and TRBJ1-3, with D uncertain. The V and J ends lost 3 bases and 4 bases respectively, with 7 bases between them. Germline V gene sequence: CDR1 LGHDT, CDR2 YNNKEL (reference sequence). CDR3 size: 13 residues.

The chain combines TRBV11-2 with TRBJ2-3, with TRBD2 matching over 7 bases. This CDR3 region has 17 residues. Germline lookup yields CDR1 SGHAT and CDR2 FQNNGV. V trimming: 2 bases; J trimming: 4 bases; junction bases outside the gene matches: 12. Here the CDR3 reads CASSLRLSSGIPDTQYF. CDR3 nucleotides: TGTGCCAGCAGCTTACGGCTTTCCAGCGGGATTCCAGATACGCAGTATTTT.

The gene calls are TRBV19 and TRBJ2-7; TRBD2 matches at 8 bases. V gave up 4 bases and J gave up 3 bases; unmatched junction bases: 5. The CDR3 has 14 amino acids. Germline-derived CDR1 and CDR2 are LNHDA and SQIVND (reference sequence). Here the CDR3 reads CASSRTGGLYEQYF. The CDR3 DNA follows: TGTGCCAGTAGTAGGACGGGAGGGCTCTACGAGCAGTACTTC.